Listed below are T cell receptor beta chains from one sample, sequenced in a study of blood T cell repertoires in COVID-19. Profiling relied on immunoSEQ multiplex PCR, and the TCRdb table lists in-frame clones only, not all of them. Here the sample spans over 60,000 clones, roughly 75% being singletons. The specimen was peripheral blood. These receptors all come from a human donor in a cohort sampled during active COVID-19. CDR3s include the opening cysteine and the closing phenylalanine or tryptophan. A D gene is named only where the DNA matches it firmly. Clone size is not always given. Where it is, it says once, few, many or a class for expanded clones.

DNA: TGTGCCAGCAGGTTTGCGGGTGAAGCTTTCTTT
CDR3: CASRFAGEAFF
V: TRBV28
D: .
size: .
J: TRBJ1-1

DNA: TGTGCCAGCAGCCGGGACAGCTCTGGGGCCAACGTCCTGACTTTC
CDR3: CASSRDSSGANVLTF
V: TRBV28
D: TRBD1
size: .
J: TRBJ2-6

DNA: TGTGCCAGCACCCCAGGGAGGGGGGGCTACGAGCAGTACTTC
CDR3: CASTPGRGGYEQYF
V: TRBV2
D: .
size: .
J: TRBJ2-7

DNA: TGTGCCAGCAGCCAAAGCCTCAGGGAGGGATCACCCCTCCACTTT
CDR3: CASSQSLREGSPLHF
V: TRBV14
D: .
size: .
J: TRBJ1-6

DNA: TGTGCCAGTAAAAGGACAGGGGTGATCTATGGCTACACCTTC
CDR3: CASKRTGVIYGYTF
V: TRBV19
D: TRBD1
size: .
J: TRBJ1-2

DNA: TGTGCCACCAGTGACCAACTTAGCAATCAGCCCCAGCATTTT
CDR3: CATSDQLSNQPQHF
V: TRBV24-1
D: .
size: .
J: TRBJ1-5

DNA: TGTGCCAGCAGTGAGGGGACTAGCGCGACAGATACGCAGTATTTT
CDR3: CASSEGTSATDTQYF
V: TRBV6-4
D: TRBD2
size: few
J: TRBJ2-3

DNA: TGTGCCAGCAGCTTGCTTCCAGGGGGGTCGGGTCAGCCCCAGCATTTT
CDR3: CASSLLPGGSGQPQHF
V: TRBV7-8
D: TRBD1
size: .
J: TRBJ1-5

DNA: TGCGCCAGCAGCCAGTCAAACCTGGGGGGTGGTGGAAACACCATATATTTT
CDR3: CASSQSNLGGGGNTIYF
V: TRBV4-1
D: .
size: .
J: TRBJ1-3

DNA: TGTGCCAGCAGCTTTGGAGTTGGTTGGACACCGAACACCGGGGAGCTGTTTTTT
CDR3: CASSFGVGWTPNTGELFF
V: TRBV11-3
D: .
size: .
J: TRBJ2-2

DNA: TGTGCCTGGAGGTACCCTGGACTAGCGGGAGGCCCCAATGAGCAGTTCTTC
CDR3: CAWRYPGLAGGPNEQFF
V: TRBV30
D: TRBD2
size: .
J: TRBJ2-1

DNA: TGTGCCAGCAGTTTGAACGGGAGAGGGAATGGCTACACCTTC
CDR3: CASSLNGRGNGYTF
V: TRBV28
D: .
size: .
J: TRBJ1-2

DNA: TGCGCCAGCTCCCGTGGGGCGGATACTTTCTTT
CDR3: CASSRGADTFF
V: TRBV10-1
D: .
size: .
J: TRBJ1-1

DNA: TGTGCCAGCAGCAAGAGGGTAGCGGGGACTAGCACAGATACGCAGTATTTT
CDR3: CASSKRVAGTSTDTQYF
V: TRBV6-2/TRBV6-3
D: TRBD2
size: few
J: TRBJ2-3

DNA: TGTGCCAGCACCGCTGGACTAGCTGGTCGAGAGACCCAGTACTTC
CDR3: CASTAGLAGRETQYF
V: TRBV25-1
D: TRBD2
size: .
J: TRBJ2-5

DNA: TGCGCCAGCAGCCAAGATCATGGGACAGGGAGTGCAACTAATGAAAAACTGTTTTTT
CDR3: CASSQDHGTGSATNEKLFF
V: TRBV4-3
D: TRBD1
size: .
J: TRBJ1-4

DNA: TGCGCCAGCAGTCGAGGAGGGGACCAAGAGACCCAGTACTTC
CDR3: CASSRGGDQETQYF
V: TRBV23-1
D: .
size: .
J: TRBJ2-5

DNA: TGTGCCAGCAGCTTAATACAAAACTCCTACGAGCAGTACTTC
CDR3: CASSLIQNSYEQYF
V: TRBV7-2
D: .
size: .
J: TRBJ2-7

DNA: TGTGCCAGCAGCTTCGCGGACAGGGGGCTATCGCAGACCCAGTACTTC
CDR3: CASSFADRGLSQTQYF
V: TRBV5-4
D: TRBD1
size: .
J: TRBJ2-5

DNA: TGTGCCAGCAGCCCTCCGGGACATAACTATGGCTACACCTTC
CDR3: CASSPPGHNYGYTF
V: TRBV5-4
D: .
size: .
J: TRBJ1-2

DNA: TGTGCCAGCAGCCCAAATCCCCTAGCGGGAGGTTACAATGAGCAGTTCTTC
CDR3: CASSPNPLAGGYNEQFF
V: TRBV7-9
D: TRBD2
size: .
J: TRBJ2-1

DNA: TGTGCCAGCAGTGAACGCCCGACAGGAGGCCAGCCCCAGCATTTT
CDR3: CASSERPTGGQPQHF
V: TRBV2
D: .
size: .
J: TRBJ1-5

DNA: TGTGCCAGCAGTTACTCGCGGCCCATAGCCTACAATGAGCAGTTCTTC
CDR3: CASSYSRPIAYNEQFF
V: TRBV6-2/TRBV6-3
D: .
size: .
J: TRBJ2-1

DNA: TGTGCCAGCAGCAACCGACAGGGGGCTAATGAAAAACTGTTTTTT
CDR3: CASSNRQGANEKLFF
V: TRBV7-9
D: TRBD1
size: .
J: TRBJ1-4

DNA: TGCGCCAGCAGCCAATCTTCGGCAGGAGGACACGAGCAGTACTTC
CDR3: CASSQSSAGGHEQYF
V: TRBV4-3
D: .
size: .
J: TRBJ2-7

DNA: TGTGCCAGCAGCCAAGGGGGGGGACGCACCGGGGAGCTGTTTTTT
CDR3: CASSQGGGRTGELFF
V: TRBV3-1/TRBV3-2
D: TRBD2
size: .
J: TRBJ2-2

DNA: TGCGCCAGCAGCTTGGCTCTAGCTGGGGAGACCCAGTACTTC
CDR3: CASSLALAGETQYF
V: TRBV5-1
D: .
size: .
J: TRBJ2-5

DNA: TGTGCCAGCAGCTTAGGTCCGTCAAGGGGTCAGCCCCAGCATTTT
CDR3: CASSLGPSRGQPQHF
V: TRBV7-2
D: .
size: .
J: TRBJ1-5

DNA: TGTGCCAGCAGTTTTGTGAGTGGGACTAGCGGGAGGAAGAACGAGCAGTACTTC
CDR3: CASSFVSGTSGRKNEQYF
V: TRBV28
D: TRBD2
size: .
J: TRBJ2-7

DNA: TGTGCCAGCTCACTGGACAGGGGGCCAACTAATGAAAAACTGTTTTTT
CDR3: CASSLDRGPTNEKLFF
V: TRBV18
D: TRBD1
size: once
J: TRBJ1-4

DNA: TGTGCCAGCAGCTTTGTGGCGACGGGATTCACCGGGGAGCTGTTTTTT
CDR3: CASSFVATGFTGELFF
V: TRBV5-6
D: .
size: .
J: TRBJ2-2

DNA: TGTGCCAGCAACCGACAGTTCTATGGCTACACCTTC
CDR3: CASNRQFYGYTF
V: TRBV12-3/TRBV12-4
D: .
size: .
J: TRBJ1-2

DNA: TGTGCCAGTAGTATACAGACCGCCGGGACAGGGGTTACTGAAGCTTTCTTT
CDR3: CASSIQTAGTGVTEAFF
V: TRBV19
D: TRBD1
size: .
J: TRBJ1-1

DNA: TGTGCCAGCAGCTTTCCGAGGGGCGGGACTATAAATGAGCAGTTCTTC
CDR3: CASSFPRGGTINEQFF
V: TRBV7-9
D: TRBD2
size: .
J: TRBJ2-1

DNA: TGTGCCAGCAGCAGGGGACTAGCGGGAGCCTACGAGCAGTACTTC
CDR3: CASSRGLAGAYEQYF
V: TRBV5-4
D: TRBD2
size: .
J: TRBJ2-7

DNA: TGTGCCAGCACCCATGGCGGTCAGCACCTCTACGAGCAGTACTTC
CDR3: CASTHGGQHLYEQYF
V: TRBV11-2
D: .
size: .
J: TRBJ2-7

DNA: TGCAGCGTTGGGGCCCCCGGGACTGGACAAGAGACCCAGTACTTC
CDR3: CSVGAPGTGQETQYF
V: TRBV29-1
D: .
size: few
J: TRBJ2-5

DNA: TGTGCCATCAGCCCTAGGGACAGCTCCTACGAGCAGTACTTC
CDR3: CAISPRDSSYEQYF
V: TRBV10-3
D: TRBD1
size: .
J: TRBJ2-7

DNA: TGTGCCAGTAGTATACGAGGTGAAAAACTGTTTTTT
CDR3: CASSIRGEKLFF
V: TRBV19
D: .
size: .
J: TRBJ1-4

DNA: TGTGCCAGCAGCCGCGGACTGACCTACGAGCAGTACTTC
CDR3: CASSRGLTYEQYF
V: TRBV7-2
D: .
size: few
J: TRBJ2-7

DNA: TGTGCCAGCAGCCCGCGTGGGACAGGGTCAGAAAAACTGTTTTTT
CDR3: CASSPRGTGSEKLFF
V: TRBV4-2
D: TRBD1
size: .
J: TRBJ1-4

DNA: TGTGCCAGCAGTCCATCGACAGGGACAGGGGGCAATGGCTACACCTTC
CDR3: CASSPSTGTGGNGYTF
V: TRBV28
D: TRBD1
size: few
J: TRBJ1-2

DNA: TGTGCCAGCAGTTGGACTAGTCGGATTGAAGAGCAGTACTTC
CDR3: CASSWTSRIEEQYF
V: TRBV6-2/TRBV6-3
D: TRBD2
size: .
J: TRBJ2-7

DNA: TGTGCCAGCAGCATCGGGACAGTCACTGAAGCTTTCTTT
CDR3: CASSIGTVTEAFF
V: TRBV7-8
D: TRBD1
size: .
J: TRBJ1-1